This T cell receptor beta chain was sequenced during a study of T cell responses to AZD1222 COVID-19 vaccine. General observations from the study: Spike-specific TCR breadth rose after two AZD1222 doses, and depth rose as well.

Germline CDR1 is SGHTS and CDR2 is YDEGEE. Trimming left V 0 bases short and J 1 base short, with 14 bases between. The CDR3 covers 17 residues. Libraries were prepared by immunoSEQ multiplex PCR; TCRdb keeps only in-frame clonotypes and omits some of them. The table includes about 100,000 clones, 80% to 95% detected once. In the case of this clone: Its antigen is currently unknown.

The sample in question was peripheral blood, obtained 28 days after the second AZD1222 dose. The sequence derives from an adult who received the AZD1222 COVID-19 vaccine. This rearrangement joins TRBV5-8 to TRBJ1-3; D possibly corresponds to TRBD1 (6 bases). Written as DNA, the CDR3 is TGTGCCAGCAGCTTGGTCGTCAGGGGAGTTTCTGGAAACACCATATATTTT. It yields the protein CASSLVVRGVSGNTIYF.